A selection of T cell receptor beta chains follows, all from one sample in a study of OX40 agonist ivuxolimab in advanced cancers. Produced via immunoSEQ multiplex PCR; TCRdb's table is partial and in-frame only. The data show roughly 64,000 clones, approximately 81% seen once. The specimen comprised CD4+ or CD8+ T cells sorted from blood, sampled in a trial of the OX40 agonist ivuxolimab. The receptors shown here come from an adult with an advanced solid tumor such as melanoma, head and neck, liver or kidney cancer. Each CDR3 is given with its conserved first and last residue. The D gene is left open where the match is weak. For some rows the clone size is stated as once, few or many, or as a class when expanded; others skip it.

>TRBJ1-2|NA|NA|TRBV5-4
CASSLDRTYGYTF
TGTGCCAGCAGCTTGGACAGGACGTATGGCTACACCTTC
>TRBJ2-2|NA|TRBD2|TRBV7-2
CASSAGLAGATGELFF
TGTGCCAGCAGCGCGGGACTAGCGGGCGCCACCGGGGAGCTGTTTTTT
>TRBJ1-1|NA|NA|TRBV5-1
CASSLDSMNTEAFF
TGCGCCAGCAGCTTGGACAGCATGAACACTGAAGCTTTCTTT
>TRBJ2-1|medium-sized|NA|TRBV7-3
CASSPTTTLNNEQFF
TGTGCCAGCAGCCCAACAACAACCCTTAACAATGAGCAGTTCTTC
>TRBJ1-1|few|NA|TRBV9
CASSVVVLLNTEAFF
TGTGCCAGCAGCGTAGTAGTCTTACTGAACACTGAAGCTTTCTTT
>TRBJ1-3|once|TRBD1|TRBV6-5
CASRKDRAPGNTIYF
TGTGCCAGCAGGAAAGACAGGGCCCCTGGAAACACCATATATTTT
>TRBJ2-1|NA|NA|TRBV10-1
CASSEGRRDEQFF
TGCGCCAGCAGTGAGGGGCGGAGGGATGAGCAGTTCTTC
>TRBJ1-3|NA|NA|TRBV2
CASSAEISGNTIYF
TGTGCCAGCAGTGCGGAAATCTCTGGAAACACCATATATTTT
>TRBJ2-4|NA|TRBD2|TRBV7-2
CASSLRLAKNIQYF
TGTGCCAGCAGCTTAAGACTAGCGAAAAACATTCAGTACTTC
>TRBJ2-5|NA|NA|TRBV6-5
CASSYSTGRETQYF
TGTGCCAGCAGTTACTCGACGGGGCGGGAGACCCAGTACTTC
>TRBJ1-2|few|NA|TRBV5-1
CASSLVGRGSPNYGYTF
TGCGCCAGCAGCTTGGTCGGCAGGGGAAGCCCCAACTATGGCTACACCTTC
>TRBJ2-7|NA|TRBD1|TRBV2
CASNPGGLAINEQYF
TGTGCCAGCAACCCAGGGGGCCTAGCGATCAACGAGCAGTACTTC
>TRBJ2-3|NA|TRBD1|TRBV6-1
CASSGTGVNTQYF
TGTGCCAGCAGTGGGACAGGGGTAAATACGCAGTATTTT
>TRBJ2-3|NA|NA|TRBV30
CAWRGGAGTDTQYF
TGTGCCTGGAGGGGGGGGGCGGGAACAGATACGCAGTATTTT
>TRBJ2-4|NA|NA|TRBV27
CASSPGALATKYF
TGTGCCAGCAGTCCTGGGGCTCTAGCGACCAAGTACTTC
>TRBJ2-4|NA|NA|TRBV5-6
CASSLEQKNIQYF
TGTGCCAGCAGCTTGGAACAGAAAAACATTCAGTACTTC
>TRBJ2-1|NA|TRBD2|TRBV6-5
CASSPTSGRYNEQFF
TGTGCCAGCAGCCCAACTAGCGGGCGTTACAATGAGCAGTTCTTC
>TRBJ2-6|NA|TRBD1|TRBV18
CASSPGQGSTGANVLTF
TGTGCCAGCTCACCGGGACAGGGGAGCACCGGGGCCAACGTCCTGACTTTC
>TRBJ2-3|NA|NA|TRBV4-2
CASSQVSPGDTDTQYF
TGTGCCAGCAGCCAAGTTTCCCCGGGAGACACAGATACGCAGTATTTT
>TRBJ2-7|NA|NA|TRBV7-2
CASSPRTLYEQYF
TGTGCCAGCAGCCCCCGGACTCTCTACGAGCAGTACTTC
>TRBJ2-3|NA|NA|TRBV7-9
CASSLVGTDTQYF
TGTGCCAGCAGCTTAGTCGGAACAGATACGCAGTATTTT
>TRBJ1-5|NA|NA|TRBV19
CASSTNRAQPQHF
TGTGCCAGTAGTACAAATAGGGCTCAGCCCCAGCATTTT
>TRBJ1-5|NA|TRBD1|TRBV19
CASSTGTGESNQPQHF
TGTGCCAGTAGTACTGGGACAGGGGAAAGCAATCAGCCCCAGCATTTT
>TRBJ2-3|NA|NA|TRBV7-9
CASRSVGGPTDTQYF
TGTGCCAGCAGATCCGTCGGGGGTCCCACAGATACGCAGTATTTT
>TRBJ2-3|once|TRBD2|TRBV2
CASSERIGLVSDTQYF
TGTGCCAGCAGTGAAAGGATAGGACTAGTCTCGGATACGCAGTATTTT
>TRBJ1-4|NA|NA|TRBV19
CASNPTATNEKLFF
TGTGCCAGTAACCCGACCGCAACTAATGAAAAACTGTTTTTT
>TRBJ2-1|NA|TRBD2|TRBV6-5
CASSRAGGTYNEQFF
TGTGCCAGCAGTCGAGCGGGAGGGACCTACAATGAGCAGTTCTTC
>TRBJ1-1|NA|NA|TRBV2
CASTQVAGNTEAFF
TGTGCCAGCACCCAGGTGGCGGGCAACACTGAAGCTTTCTTT
>TRBJ2-1|few|TRBD2|TRBV7-3
CASSLVAGGSEQFF
TGTGCCAGCAGCTTAGTAGCGGGAGGATCTGAGCAGTTCTTC
>TRBJ2-7|NA|NA|TRBV2
CASRNLYEQYF
TGTGCCAGCAGAAATCTCTACGAGCAGTACTTC
>TRBJ2-7|NA|TRBD2|TRBV11-2
CASSLLAGGPYEQYF
TGTGCCAGCAGCTTGTTAGCGGGAGGACCCTACGAGCAGTACTTC
>TRBJ2-7|NA|NA|TRBV5-1
CASSLAPVSSYEQYF
TGCGCCAGCAGCTTGGCCCCGGTGAGCTCCTACGAGCAGTACTTC
>TRBJ2-7|NA|NA|TRBV2
CASSFPPATYEQYF
TGTGCCAGCAGTTTCCCACCAGCGACCTACGAGCAGTACTTC
>TRBJ2-7|NA|NA|TRBV27
CASSPTAPPYEQYF
TGTGCCAGCAGCCCCACGGCCCCACCTTACGAGCAGTACTTC
>TRBJ2-2|NA|TRBD2|TRBV11-2
CASNVVSGRRGDTGELFF
TGTGCCAGCAATGTTGTTAGCGGGAGAAGGGGTGACACCGGGGAGCTGTTTTTT
>TRBJ1-1|NA|NA|TRBV28
CAVLTAENTEAFF
TGTGCCGTACTCACGGCAGAGAACACTGAAGCTTTCTTT
>TRBJ2-7|NA|NA|TRBV7-3
CASSLDRISGYEQYF
TGTGCCAGCAGCTTAGATAGGATTAGCGGCTACGAGCAGTACTTC
>TRBJ1-4|NA|NA|TRBV28
CASSLWGGYEKLFF
TGTGCCAGCAGTTTATGGGGGGGCTATGAAAAACTGTTTTTT
>TRBJ2-1|NA|TRBD1|TRBV18
CASSLDRGGSNEQFF
TGTGCCAGCTCACTCGACAGGGGAGGTTCCAATGAGCAGTTCTTC
>TRBJ2-3|NA|TRBD2|TRBV28
CASSPLGAGGPDTQYF
TGTGCCAGCAGTCCCCTGGGAGCGGGAGGTCCAGATACGCAGTATTTT
>TRBJ1-1|medium-sized|TRBD1|TRBV18
CASSPARTGEAFF
TGTGCCAGCTCACCTGCCCGGACAGGTGAAGCTTTCTTT
>TRBJ2-7|NA|NA|TRBV29-1
CSVEAHREIFSYEQYF
TGCAGCGTTGAAGCCCACAGGGAAATCTTCTCCTACGAGCAGTACTTC
>TRBJ1-2|NA|NA|TRBV20-1
CSASSGYGYTF
TGCAGTGCTAGTAGTGGGTATGGCTACACCTTC
>TRBJ1-2|NA|NA|TRBV5-1
CASSPSSQGSYGYTF
TGCGCCAGCAGCCCCAGTTCCCAGGGCTCCTATGGCTACACCTTC
>TRBJ2-7|NA|NA|TRBV20-1
CSALLRDEQYF
TGCAGTGCTCTTTTACGGGACGAGCAGTACTTC